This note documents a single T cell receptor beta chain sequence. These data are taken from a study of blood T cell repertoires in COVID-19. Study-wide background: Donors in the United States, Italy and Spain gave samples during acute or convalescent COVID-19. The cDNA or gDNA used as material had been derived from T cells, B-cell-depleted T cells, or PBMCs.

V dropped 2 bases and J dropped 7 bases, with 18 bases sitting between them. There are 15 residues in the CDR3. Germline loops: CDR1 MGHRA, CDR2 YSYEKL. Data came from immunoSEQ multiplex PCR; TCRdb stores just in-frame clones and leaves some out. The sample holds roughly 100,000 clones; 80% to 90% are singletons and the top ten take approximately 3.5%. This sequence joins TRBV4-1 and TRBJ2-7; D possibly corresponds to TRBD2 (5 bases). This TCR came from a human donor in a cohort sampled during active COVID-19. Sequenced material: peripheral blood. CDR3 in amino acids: CASSQSSERVWEQYF. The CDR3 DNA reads TGCGCCAGCAGCCAAAGCTCAGAGAGGGTTTGGGAGCAGTACTTC.